Listed below are T cell receptor beta chains from one sample, sequenced in a study of response to subunit inactivated influenza vaccine. One entry per CDR3 protein, called by TCRdb with MiXCR from the RT-PCR reads. Altogether a few hundred thousand distinct CDR3 sequences are present, less than 25% being singletons, with the ten largest covering roughly 10%. The sequences come from PBMCs from blood, collected 21 months after vaccination. The receptors come from a man between 50 and 75 years old who received an inactivated influenza vaccine. Both conserved end residues are part of each CDR3. A D gene is named only where the DNA matches it firmly. Only part of the rows carry a size: once, few, many, or a class if the clone is expanded.

clone_size: NA; d_call: TRBD1; v_call: TRBV5-1; j_call: TRBJ2-1; cdr3_aa: CASSWTGQGAVNEQFF; cdr3_nt: TGCGCCAGCAGCTGGACGGGACAGGGGGCGGTTAATGAGCAGTTCTTC
clone_size: NA; d_call: TRBD2; v_call: TRBV12-3/TRBV12-4; j_call: TRBJ2-1; cdr3_aa: CASSISHSGSPHNEQFF; cdr3_nt: TGTGCCAGCAGTATCAGCCATAGCGGGAGTCCCCACAATGAGCAGTTCTTC
clone_size: NA; d_call: TRBD1; v_call: TRBV5-1; j_call: TRBJ1-5; cdr3_aa: CASSFSGGQPQHF; cdr3_nt: TGCGCCAGCAGCTTCTCAGGGGGGCAGCCCCAGCATTTT
clone_size: NA; d_call: TRBD2; v_call: TRBV7-2; j_call: TRBJ2-3; cdr3_aa: CASSRLAGGDTQYF; cdr3_nt: TGTGCCAGCAGCCGACTAGCGGGAGGAGATACGCAGTATTTT
clone_size: NA; d_call: TRBD2; v_call: TRBV10-3; j_call: TRBJ2-1; cdr3_aa: CATRLADNEQFF; cdr3_nt: TGTGCCACGCGACTAGCGGACAATGAGCAGTTCTTC
clone_size: few; d_call: TRBD1; v_call: TRBV7-2; j_call: TRBJ1-6; cdr3_aa: CASRTGGINSPLHF; cdr3_nt: TGTGCCAGCCGGACAGGGGGTATTAATTCACCCCTCCACTTT
clone_size: NA; d_call: TRBD1; v_call: TRBV7-9; j_call: TRBJ1-2; cdr3_aa: CASTPDRDNYGYTF; cdr3_nt: TGTGCCAGCACCCCGGACAGGGATAACTATGGCTACACCTTC
clone_size: few; d_call: NA; v_call: TRBV6-1; j_call: TRBJ2-1; cdr3_aa: CASRPAYRITYNEQFF; cdr3_nt: TGTGCCAGCAGGCCTGCATATCGGATTACCTACAATGAGCAGTTCTTC
clone_size: NA; d_call: TRBD1; v_call: TRBV6-1; j_call: TRBJ1-1; cdr3_aa: CASTSNRGNTEAFF; cdr3_nt: TGTGCCAGCACAAGTAACAGGGGAAACACTGAAGCTTTCTTT
clone_size: NA; d_call: TRBD1; v_call: TRBV27; j_call: TRBJ2-2; cdr3_aa: CASREGWGTGNTGELFF; cdr3_nt: TGTGCCAGCAGGGAAGGTTGGGGGACAGGGAACACCGGGGAGCTGTTTTTT
clone_size: NA; d_call: NA; v_call: TRBV27; j_call: TRBJ1-1; cdr3_aa: CASRGVGEGTEAFF; cdr3_nt: TGTGCCAGCAGGGGGGTCGGGGAAGGTACTGAAGCTTTCTTT
clone_size: few; d_call: NA; v_call: TRBV30; j_call: TRBJ1-4; cdr3_aa: CAWNNVGTNEKLFF; cdr3_nt: TGTGCCTGGAATAATGTTGGTACTAATGAAAAACTGTTTTTT
clone_size: many; d_call: NA; v_call: TRBV18; j_call: TRBJ1-1; cdr3_aa: CASSTGMNTEAFF; cdr3_nt: TGTGCCAGCTCTACGGGAATGAACACTGAAGCTTTCTTT
clone_size: NA; d_call: TRBD1; v_call: TRBV5-1; j_call: TRBJ2-5; cdr3_aa: CASSPREGGETQYF; cdr3_nt: TGCGCCAGCAGCCCGCGTGAAGGGGGCGAGACCCAGTACTTC
clone_size: NA; d_call: NA; v_call: TRBV28; j_call: TRBJ1-6; cdr3_aa: CASNFTGSGLHF; cdr3_nt: TGTGCCAGCAATTTTACAGGGTCTGGTCTCCACTTT
clone_size: few; d_call: TRBD1; v_call: TRBV5-1; j_call: TRBJ1-1; cdr3_aa: CASSLQGSGVNTEAFF; cdr3_nt: TGCGCCAGCAGCTTACAGGGGTCTGGGGTGAACACTGAAGCTTTCTTT
clone_size: NA; d_call: NA; v_call: TRBV9; j_call: TRBJ2-7; cdr3_aa: CASSAEQDSYEQYF; cdr3_nt: TGTGCCAGCAGCGCCGAACAGGACTCCTACGAGCAGTACTTC